This entry lists 22 T cell receptor beta chains sequenced from one sample in a study of PD-1 blockade in classical Hodgkin lymphoma. As to time point: cycle 4 day 1 (C4D1), after more than five weeks of nivolumab. All patients experienced relapse after autologous stem cell transplantation, and brentuximab vedotin exposure was variable. The protocol was immunoSEQ multiplex PCR, while the TCRdb copy is restricted to in-frame clones and leaves out a portion. The sample records roughly 48,000 clones, about nine tenths being singletons. The specimen comprised peripheral blood mononuclear cells (PBMCs), sampled before the fourth cycle of nivolumab. The receptor set was obtained from a human donor with classical Hodgkin lymphoma.

This rearrangement joins TRBV5-6 to TRBJ2-7, with D perhaps TRBD1 or TRBD2 (6 bases each). This CDR3 has 14 residues. V was trimmed by 0 bases and J by 4 bases, leaving 11 bases between them. Germline CDR1 and CDR2: SGHDT and YYEEEE. The CDR3 region has the DNA TGTGCCAGCAGCTTGGATCGGGGGCCTTACGAGCAGTACTTC. It codes for CASSLDRGPYEQYF.

The chain links TRBV27 to TRBJ1-5; 9 bases are shared with TRBD1. From germline, CDR1 is MNHEY and CDR2 SMNVEV (reference sequence). The CDR3 covers 13 residues. Germline trimming cut 8 bases from V and 6 bases from J; bases unmatched to any gene: 5. The CDR3 region has the DNA TGTGCCAGCGGATACAGGGGGCCTCAGCCCCAGCATTTT. Translated: CASGYRGPQPQHF.

The chain carries TRBV9 and TRBJ2-7, with D maybe TRBD1 (6 bases). Trimming left V 4 bases short and J 4 bases short, with 9 bases between. Germline values: CDR1 SGDLS, CDR2 YYNGEE. The CDR3 is 12 residues long. CDR3 in amino acids: CASSPGQYEQYF. CDR3 DNA: TGTGCCAGCAGCCCCGGACAGTACGAGCAGTACTTC. Drawing the rest from reference TRBV9 and TRBJ2-7, the complete variable domain is DSGVTQTPKHLITATGQRVTLRCSPRSGDLSVYWYQQSLDQGLQFLIQYYNGEERAKGNILERFSAQQFPDLHSELNLSSLELGDSALYFCASSPGQYEQYFGPGTRLTVT.

This chain links TRBV4-3 with TRBJ2-7, with D possibly matching TRBD1 (6 bases). Looked up from germline, CDR1 is LGHNA and CDR2 is YSLEER. V lost 1 base and J 7 bases, leaving 11 bases between the germline ends. The CDR3 sequence is 13 residues long. The CDR3 nucleotides read TGCGCCAGCAGCCAAGTTGCAGGGGAGGAGCAGTACTTC. Protein product: CASSQVAGEEQYF.

The V and J genes are TRBV7-8 and TRBJ2-3, with TRBD2 matching 11 bases. Germline lookup yields CDR1 SGHVS and CDR2 FQNEAQ. The junction had 4 bases not matched to a gene; V was cut back by 1 base and J by 4 bases. The CDR3 sequence is 16 residues long. Here the CDR3 DNA reads TGTGCCAGCAGCTTAGGACTAGCGGGACTGGCAGATACGCAGTATTTT. Its translation is CASSLGLAGLADTQYF. Complete variable domain (other parts from reference TRBV7-8 and TRBJ2-3): GAGVSQSPRYKVAKRGQDVALRCDPISGHVSLFWYQQALGQGPEFLTYFQNEAQLDKSGLPSDRFFAERPEGSVSTLKIQRTQQEDSAVYLCASSLGLAGLADTQYFGPGTRLTVL.

The rearrangement joins TRBV6-5 to TRBJ2-3; 7 bases line up with TRBD1. Looked up from germline, CDR1 is MNHEY and CDR2 is SVGAGI. The CDR3 length is 12 residues. The V and J ends lost 8 bases and 5 bases, in that order; junction bases with no gene match: 4. CDR3 bases: TGTGCCAGCCAGGGGGTATTAGATACGCAGTATTTT. It is translated as CASQGVLDTQYF.

The rearrangement uses TRBV27 and TRBJ1-5; D is possibly TRBD1 (6 bases). Germline CDR1 MNHEY, CDR2 SMNVEV (reference sequence). This CDR3 has 15 residues. With 0 bases removed from V and 0 bases from J, the gap between germline ends came to 6 bases. The CDR3 DNA reads TGTGCCAGCAGTTTATCCAGGGGTAGCAATCAGCCCCAGCATTTT. Translation gives CASSLSRGSNQPQHF.

The chain links TRBV10-3 to TRBJ2-3, with D hard to call. This CDR3 has 14 amino acids. CDR1 ENHRY and CDR2 SYGVKD come from the germline V gene. V was shortened by 3 bases and J by 3 bases, with 10 bases between the two germline ends. The CDR3 sequence is CAISEVHSTDTQYF. Written as DNA, the CDR3 is TGTGCCATCAGTGAAGTCCATTCTACAGATACGCAGTATTTT.

V and J are TRBV5-1 and TRBJ2-7, with 10 bases fitting TRBD2. Unmatched junction bases numbered 9, after V lost 1 base and J lost 2 bases. CDR1 SGHRS and CDR2 YFSETQ come from the germline V gene. The CDR3 consists of 17 residues. The CDR3 coding sequence is TGCGCCAGCAGCTTGAGTGTTAGCGGGAGGCCTCCCTACGAGCAGTACTTC. Translated, it gives CASSLSVSGRPPYEQYF.

The rearrangement joins TRBV7-9 to TRBJ2-5; D uncertain. V was trimmed by 4 bases and J by 11 bases, leaving 14 bases between them. Per germline, CDR1 SEHNR and CDR2 FQNEAQ (reference sequence). The CDR3 spans 12 residues. The CDR3 region is CASSSNQRSQYF. DNA for the CDR3: TGTGCCAGCAGCTCAAATCAGCGTTCTCAGTACTTC.

A single count supports this clone. This chain joins TRBV19 and TRBJ2-5; weak D call: TRBD2 (5 bases). The CDR3 covers 13 residues. Germline V gene lookup returns CDR1 LNHDA and CDR2 SQIVND (reference sequence). V lost 4 bases to trimming and J lost 3 bases, with 9 bases between them. The CDR3 reads CASSKDFEETQYF. The CDR3 DNA sequence: TGTGCCAGTAGTAAGGACTTTGAAGAGACCCAGTACTTC.

The genes are TRBV29-1 and TRBJ1-3; tentative D call: TRBD1 (6 bases). This CDR3 spans 15 amino acids. V was shortened by 0 bases and J by 3 bases, with 12 bases between the two germline ends. Germline-derived CDR1 and CDR2 are SQVTM and ANQGSEA. DNA of the CDR3: TGCAGCGTTGAAGATTGGACAGCGGGTGGAAACACCATATATTTT. Protein: CSVEDWTAGGNTIYF.

The V gene is TRBV6-5, the J gene TRBJ2-7; 8 bases align to TRBD2. Germline CDR1 and CDR2: MNHEY and SVGAGI. This CDR3 is built from 15 residues. Trimming removed 2 bases from V and 3 bases from J; junction bases left unmatched: 6. The CDR3 nucleotides read TGTGCCAGCAGTTACCGTGGACTAGCCCGCTACGAGCAGTACTTC. This codes for CASSYRGLARYEQYF.

V usage is TRBV21-1 and J usage is TRBJ2-7; the D call of TRBD2 is as the table states it, not checked on the DNA. TRBV21-1 is assigned pseudogene status. This CDR3 region has 17 residues. CDR3 residues: CASSKEAGTSGSYEQYF. The CDR3 region has the DNA TGTGCCAGCAGCAAAGAGGCCGGGACTAGCGGTTCCTACGAGCAGTACTTC.

This clone came up once. The rearrangement links TRBV27 to TRBJ2-5, with 12 bases that match TRBD2. V was pared by 1 base and J by 1 base, with 1 base of the junction left unmatched. Germline V gives CDR1 MNHEY, CDR2 SMNVEV (reference sequence). CDR3 length: 16 amino acids. The CDR3, as DNA: TGTGCCAGCAGTTTATGGACTAGCGGGGTCCAAGAGACCCAGTACTTC. It encodes CASSLWTSGVQETQYF.

This chain links TRBV29-1 with TRBJ2-1; 13 nucleotides line up with TRBD2. The V gene's germline CDR1 is SQVTM and CDR2 ANQGSEA. V gave up 1 base and J gave up 2 bases; unmatched junction bases: 5. The CDR3 contains 17 residues. CDR3 in amino acids: CSVEGLAGGFTYNEQFF. The CDR3 DNA reads TGCAGCGTTGAAGGACTAGCGGGAGGTTTCACCTACAATGAGCAGTTCTTC.

This clone was seen only once. The chain employs TRBV4-1 and TRBJ1-1; D is uncertain. With 0 bases removed from V and 3 bases from J, the gap between germline ends came to 17 bases. The CDR3 extends over 17 amino acids. Per the germline V gene, CDR1 is MGHRA and CDR2 is YSYEKL. The CDR3 DNA is TGCGCCAGCAGCCAAGATCCCGCCGTCATGGCCTACACTGAAGCTTTCTTT. Encoded protein: CASSQDPAVMAYTEAFF.

This clone was seen a few times. This chain links TRBV7-8 with TRBJ2-5; D possibly uses TRBD1 or TRBD2 (6 bases each). The V and J ends lost 11 bases and 5 bases respectively, with 15 bases between them. This CDR3 spans 12 amino acids. Per germline, CDR1 SGHVS and CDR2 FQNEAQ. DNA for the CDR3: TGTGCCTCTGGTCAGGGGAGGGAGACCCAGTACTTC. Its translation is CASGQGRETQYF.

This clone was observed once. V is TRBV28 and J is TRBJ1-6, with a tentative D call TRBD1 (6 bases). The V gene's germline CDR1 is MDHEN and CDR2 SYDVKM. There are 14 residues in the CDR3. Trimming removed 10 bases at V and 9 bases at J, with 19 bases between. The DNA of the CDR3 is TGTGCCACCCTGGTTCAGGGGTGGGGTTCACCCCTCCACTTT. Encoded protein: CATLVQGWGSPLHF.

This chain joins TRBV25-1 and TRBJ2-7; 8 bases match TRBD2. The CDR3 totals 14 residues. V trimming: 1 base; J trimming: 3 bases; junction bases outside the gene matches: 2. Germline V lookup: CDR1 MGHDK, CDR2 SYGVNS. The CDR3 sequence: CASSEFTSGYEQYF. The CDR3 DNA follows: TGTGCCAGCAGTGAATTCACTAGCGGCTACGAGCAGTACTTC.

The V gene is TRBV5-4, the J gene TRBJ2-1; possible D gene TRBD2, 7 bases. The length of the CDR3 is 15 residues. V was pared by 5 bases and J by 0 bases, with 12 bases between. CDR1 and CDR2 (germline): SGHNT, YYREEE (reference sequence). The CDR3 nucleotides are TGTGCCAGCAGGGCGGGGGCCTTCTCCTACAATGAGCAGTTCTTC. Translation gives CASRAGAFSYNEQFF.

V is TRBV5-1 and J is TRBJ1-2; possible D gene TRBD1, 6 bases. The CDR3 covers 14 residues. Trimming removed 4 bases at V and 4 bases at J, with 14 bases between. CDR1 SGHRS and CDR2 YFSETQ come from the germline V gene. CDR3 nucleotides: TGCGCCAGCAGCATAACAGGGAGTGCCTATGGCTACACCTTC. As protein: CASSITGSAYGYTF.